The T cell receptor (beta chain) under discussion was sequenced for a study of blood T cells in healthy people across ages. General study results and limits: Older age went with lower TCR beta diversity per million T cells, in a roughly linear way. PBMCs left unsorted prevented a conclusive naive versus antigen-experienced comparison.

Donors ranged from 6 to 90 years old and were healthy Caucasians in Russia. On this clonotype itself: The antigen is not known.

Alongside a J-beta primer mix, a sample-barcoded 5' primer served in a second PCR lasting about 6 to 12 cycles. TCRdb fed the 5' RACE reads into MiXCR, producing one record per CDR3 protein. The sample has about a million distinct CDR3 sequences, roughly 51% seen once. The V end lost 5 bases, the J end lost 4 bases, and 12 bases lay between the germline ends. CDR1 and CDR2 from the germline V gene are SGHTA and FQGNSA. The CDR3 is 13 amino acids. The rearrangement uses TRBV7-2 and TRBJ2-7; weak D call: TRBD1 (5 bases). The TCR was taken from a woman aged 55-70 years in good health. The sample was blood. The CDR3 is CASSPRTTYEQYF. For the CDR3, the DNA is TGTGCCAGCAGCCCCCGGACAACGTACGAGCAGTACTTC.